Shown below are 6 T cell receptor beta chains from a single sample sequenced in a study of CD8 T cells in Susac syndrome. Reverse transcription of about 0.5 to 1 ug RNA was performed with random hexamers. Using its own MiXCR run on the immunoSEQ multiplex PCR reads, TCRdb lists one record per CDR3 protein. Here the sample spans about 100,000 distinct CDR3 sequences, 95% being singletons. Sequencing used CD8+ T cells from PBMCs. These receptor sequences come from a human donor with Susac syndrome.

J is TRBJ2-7 and V is TRBV11-2, with D unclear. The V and J ends lost 6 bases and 5 bases respectively, with 8 bases between them. The V gene's germline CDR1 is SGHAT and CDR2 FQNNGV. This CDR3 comprises 11 residues. CDR3 sequence reads: CASSRGDEQYF. The CDR3 nucleotides read TGTGCCAGCAGTCGTGGGGACGAGCAGTACTTC. Full variable domain (outside the CDR3, taken from reference TRBV11-2 and TRBJ2-7): EAGVAQSPRYKIIEKRQSVAFWCNPISGHATLYWYQQILGQGPKLLIQFQNNGVVDDSQLPKDRFSAERLKGVDSTLKIQPAKLEDSAVYLCASSRGDEQYFGPGTRLTVT.

This sequence joins TRBV15 and TRBJ2-7; 8 bases agree with TRBD2. Germline V gene data show CDR1 as LNHNV and CDR2 as YYDKDF (reference sequence). V trimming: 5 bases; J trimming: 3 bases; junction bases outside the gene matches: 9. The CDR3 sequence is 15 residues long. The CDR3 here is CATSSRAGANYEQYF. CDR3 sequence (DNA): TGTGCCACCAGCTCCCGAGCGGGAGCCAACTACGAGCAGTACTTC.

This chain uses TRBV29-1 with TRBJ1-1, with TRBD1 as a possible D gene (6 bases). The germline gives CDR1 SQVTM, CDR2 ANQGSEA. V lost 6 bases and J lost 4, with 18 bases in between. There are 14 residues in the CDR3. This CDR3 reads CSVSPGGGSTEAFF. The CDR3 nucleotides read TGCAGCGTCTCTCCGGGAGGGGGGTCCACTGAAGCTTTCTTT.

V and J are TRBV7-2 and TRBJ2-2; D is unresolved. Per germline, CDR1 SGHTA and CDR2 FQGNSA. The CDR3 is 16 residues long. Trimming took off 2 bases at V and 1 base at J, with 11 bases between the two ends. The CDR3 nucleotides are TGTGCCAGCAGCTTACCTAGACTCGGGAACACCGGGGAGCTGTTTTTT. This sequence encodes CASSLPRLGNTGELFF.

The rearrangement joins TRBV4-1 to TRBJ2-6; D gene unclear. The CDR3 sequence is 13 residues long. Germline loops: CDR1 MGHRA, CDR2 YSYEKL. Trimming cost V 4 bases and J 8 bases, with 9 bases left between them. Here the CDR3 reads CASSLGGTNVLTF. CDR3 in DNA: TGCGCCAGCAGCCTCGGTGGAACCAACGTCCTGACTTTC.

The V gene is TRBV28, the J gene TRBJ1-2; 9 bases line up with TRBD1. J was trimmed by 7 bases and V by 4 bases; bases with no gene match: 4. The CDR3 is 13 amino acids. The germline V gene has CDR1 MDHEN and CDR2 SYDVKM. CDR3 loop: CASSWTGESGYTF. CDR3 DNA: TGTGCCAGCAGTTGGACAGGGGAGTCTGGCTACACCTTC.